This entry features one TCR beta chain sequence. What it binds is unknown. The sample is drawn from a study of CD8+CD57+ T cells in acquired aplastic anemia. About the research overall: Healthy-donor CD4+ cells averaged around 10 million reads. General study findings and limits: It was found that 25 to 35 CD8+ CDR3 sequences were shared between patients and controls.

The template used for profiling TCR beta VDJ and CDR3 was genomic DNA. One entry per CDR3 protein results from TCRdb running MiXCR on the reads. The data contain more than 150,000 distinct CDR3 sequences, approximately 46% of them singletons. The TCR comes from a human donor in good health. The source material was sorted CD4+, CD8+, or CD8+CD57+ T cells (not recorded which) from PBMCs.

CDR3 amino acids: CASSLAAGGIYEQYF. The CDR3 nucleotides are TGCGCCAGCAGCTTGGCTGCGGGAGGTATCTACGAGCAGTACTTC. The chain carries TRBV5-1 and TRBJ2-7, with TRBD2 matching 8 bases. The V and J ends lost 0 bases and 3 bases, in that order; junction bases with no gene match: 5. The length of the CDR3 is 15 residues. Germline V gives CDR1 SGHRS, CDR2 YFSETQ.